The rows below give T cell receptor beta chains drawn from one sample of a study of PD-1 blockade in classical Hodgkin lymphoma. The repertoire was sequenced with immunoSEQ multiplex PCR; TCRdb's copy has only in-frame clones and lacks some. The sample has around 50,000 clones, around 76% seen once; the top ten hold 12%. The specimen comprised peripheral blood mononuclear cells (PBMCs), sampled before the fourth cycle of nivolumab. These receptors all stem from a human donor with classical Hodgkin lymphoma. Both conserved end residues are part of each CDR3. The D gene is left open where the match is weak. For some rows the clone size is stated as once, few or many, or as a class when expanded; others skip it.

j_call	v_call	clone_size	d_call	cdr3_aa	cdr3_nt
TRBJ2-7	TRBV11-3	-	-	CASSLASDRNEQYF	TGTGCCAGCAGCTTAGCCTCCGACAGGAACGAGCAGTACTTC
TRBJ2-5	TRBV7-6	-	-	CASSSLVRETQYF	TGTGCCAGCAGCTCACTCGTCCGCGAGACCCAGTACTTC
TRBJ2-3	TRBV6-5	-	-	CASSYSGVQGHTQYF	TGTGCCAGCAGTTACTCGGGCGTCCAGGGTCATACGCAGTATTTT
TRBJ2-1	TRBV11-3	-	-	CASSSGPYNEQFF	TGTGCCAGCAGTTCGGGCCCCTACAATGAGCAGTTCTTC
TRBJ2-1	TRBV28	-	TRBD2	CASSLVLAGVDNEQFF	TGTGCCAGCAGTTTGGTACTAGCGGGAGTTGATAATGAGCAGTTCTTC
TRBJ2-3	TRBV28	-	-	CASSFIAAITDTQYF	TGTGCCAGCAGTTTTATAGCGGCGATCACAGATACGCAGTATTTT
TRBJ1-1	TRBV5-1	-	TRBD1	CASRLTGLTEAFF	TGCGCCAGCAGACTGACAGGGCTCACTGAAGCTTTCTTT
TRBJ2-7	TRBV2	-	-	CASSEGPRPKYF	TGTGCCAGCAGTGAAGGGCCCCGGCCTAAGTACTTC
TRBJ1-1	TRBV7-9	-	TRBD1	CASSPGQGARTEAFF	TGTGCCAGCAGCCCGGGACAGGGGGCGAGGACTGAAGCTTTCTTT
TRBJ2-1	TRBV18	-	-	CASSPQRLVMRYNEQFF	TGTGCCAGCTCACCCCAGAGACTAGTAATGAGGTACAATGAGCAGTTCTTC
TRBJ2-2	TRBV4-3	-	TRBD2	CASSPLGLAGGRLAGELFF	TGCGCCAGCAGCCCTCTCGGACTAGCGGGAGGGCGATTGGCCGGGGAGCTGTTTTTT
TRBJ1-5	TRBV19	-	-	CASSERARGEGNQPQHF	TGTGCCAGTAGTGAACGGGCGCGGGGAGAAGGCAATCAGCCCCAGCATTTT
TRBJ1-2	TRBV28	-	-	CASRARVSYGYTF	TGTGCCAGCAGGGCCAGGGTGAGCTATGGCTACACCTTC
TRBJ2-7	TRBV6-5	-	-	CASSLNGLSYEQYF	TGTGCCAGCAGTTTGAACGGCCTCTCCTACGAGCAGTACTTC
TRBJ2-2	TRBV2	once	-	CASAPSRRTGELFF	TGTGCCAGCGCTCCCTCGAGACGCACCGGGGAGCTGTTTTTT
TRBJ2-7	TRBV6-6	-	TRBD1	CASRPTGVYEQYF	TGTGCCAGCAGACCAACAGGGGTCTACGAGCAGTACTTC
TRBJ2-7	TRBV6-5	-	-	CASSYSGRTYEQYF	TGTGCCAGCAGTTACTCGGGACGCACCTACGAGCAGTACTTC
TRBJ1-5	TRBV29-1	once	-	CSVVTGSNQPQHF	TGCAGCGTTGTTACAGGGTCCAATCAGCCCCAGCATTTT
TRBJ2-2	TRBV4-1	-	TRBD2	CASSHAPGLAGTGELFF	TGCGCCAGCAGCCATGCGCCGGGACTAGCGGGAACCGGGGAGCTGTTTTTT
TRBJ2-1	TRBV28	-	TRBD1	CASSGGQNYNEQFF	TGTGCCAGCAGTGGGGGACAGAACTACAATGAGCAGTTCTTC
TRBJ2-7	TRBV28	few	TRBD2	CASSIGLAGGQYF	TGTGCCAGCAGTATCGGACTAGCGGGAGGGCAGTACTTC
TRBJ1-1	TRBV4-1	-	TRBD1	CASSQVGQGKSEAFF	TGCGCCAGCAGCCAAGTGGGACAGGGGAAGTCTGAAGCTTTCTTT
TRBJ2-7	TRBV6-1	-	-	CASSANRDPVPYEQYF	TGTGCCAGCAGTGCAAACCGGGACCCGGTCCCCTACGAGCAGTACTTC
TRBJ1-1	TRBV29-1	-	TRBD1	CSVELFGRQGDYAFF	TGCAGCGTTGAACTATTCGGGCGACAGGGGGATTACGCTTTCTTT
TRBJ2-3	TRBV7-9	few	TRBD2	CASSFTSGPSTDTQYF	TGTGCCAGCAGCTTTACTAGCGGTCCTAGCACAGATACGCAGTATTTT
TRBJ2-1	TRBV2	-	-	CASRGVATEQFF	TGTGCCAGCAGAGGCGTGGCTACCGAACAGTTCTTC
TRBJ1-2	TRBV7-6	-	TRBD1	CASSLSGTGVGYTF	TGTGCCAGCAGCTTAAGTGGGACAGGGGTCGGCTACACCTTC
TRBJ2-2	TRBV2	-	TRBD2	CASNWGGTGELFF	TGTGCCAGCAATTGGGGGGGCACCGGGGAGCTGTTTTTT
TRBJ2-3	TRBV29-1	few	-	CSVSGPTDTQYF	TGCAGCGTTTCTGGGCCCACAGATACGCAGTATTTT
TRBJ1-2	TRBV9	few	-	CASSVGQGTGYTF	TGTGCCAGCAGCGTAGGGCAGGGGACTGGCTACACCTTC
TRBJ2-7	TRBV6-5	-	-	CASSYQITYEQYF	TGTGCCAGCAGTTACCAAATTACTTACGAGCAGTACTTC
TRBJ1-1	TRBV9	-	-	CASSAEGGGSTEAFF	TGTGCCAGCAGCGCTGAGGGGGGTGGCAGCACTGAAGCTTTCTTT
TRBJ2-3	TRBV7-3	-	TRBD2	CASSRLAGYTDTQYF	TGTGCCAGCAGCCGCTTAGCGGGATACACAGATACGCAGTATTTT
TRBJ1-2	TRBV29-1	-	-	CSVAVWGLDYGYTF	TGCAGCGTCGCCGTGTGGGGCCTGGACTATGGCTACACCTTC
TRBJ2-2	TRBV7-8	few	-	CASSLTGYTGELFF	TGTGCCAGCAGCTTAACCGGATACACCGGGGAGCTGTTTTTT
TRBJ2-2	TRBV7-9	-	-	CASSLDTMWAGELFF	TGTGCCAGCAGCTTAGACACAATGTGGGCCGGGGAGCTGTTTTTT
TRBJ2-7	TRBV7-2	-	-	CASSFTTGSYEQYF	TGTGCCAGCAGCTTCACAACAGGGTCCTACGAGCAGTACTTC
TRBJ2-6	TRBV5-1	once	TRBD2	CASSGGTSGSFNVLTF	TGCGCCAGCAGCGGGGGGACTAGCGGGAGTTTCAACGTCCTGACTTTC
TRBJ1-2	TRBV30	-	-	CAWLGQRSVGYTF	TGTGCCTGGCTAGGACAGCGATCCGTCGGCTACACCTTC
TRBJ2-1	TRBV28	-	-	CASSSSPGTLDEQFF	TGTGCCAGCAGTTCCAGCCCTGGGACCTTGGATGAGCAGTTCTTC
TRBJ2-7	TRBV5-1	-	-	CASRQGPNEQYF	TGCGCCAGCAGACAGGGCCCCAACGAGCAGTACTTC
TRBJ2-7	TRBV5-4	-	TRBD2	CASSLDPGGYVEQYF	TGTGCCAGCAGCTTAGATCCCGGGGGGTATGTCGAGCAGTACTTC
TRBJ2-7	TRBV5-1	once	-	CASSLELALREQYF	TGCGCCAGCAGCTTGGAACTAGCCCTTCGGGAGCAGTACTTC
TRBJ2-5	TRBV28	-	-	CASSLWASWETQYF	TGTGCCAGCAGTTTATGGGCCAGCTGGGAGACCCAGTACTTC
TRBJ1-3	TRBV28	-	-	CASTPWGPGNTIYF	TGTGCCAGCACACCATGGGGGCCCGGAAACACCATATATTTT
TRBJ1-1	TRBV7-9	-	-	CASSTQDTEAFF	TGTGCCAGCAGCACCCAGGACACTGAAGCTTTCTTT
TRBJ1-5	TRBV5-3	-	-	CARSLVVVKANQPQHF	TGTGCCAGAAGCTTGGTGGTGGTGAAGGCAAATCAGCCCCAGCATTTT
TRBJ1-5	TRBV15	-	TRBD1	CATSRDQAGGWNQPQHF	TGTGCCACCAGCAGAGATCAGGCAGGGGGCTGGAATCAGCCCCAGCATTTT